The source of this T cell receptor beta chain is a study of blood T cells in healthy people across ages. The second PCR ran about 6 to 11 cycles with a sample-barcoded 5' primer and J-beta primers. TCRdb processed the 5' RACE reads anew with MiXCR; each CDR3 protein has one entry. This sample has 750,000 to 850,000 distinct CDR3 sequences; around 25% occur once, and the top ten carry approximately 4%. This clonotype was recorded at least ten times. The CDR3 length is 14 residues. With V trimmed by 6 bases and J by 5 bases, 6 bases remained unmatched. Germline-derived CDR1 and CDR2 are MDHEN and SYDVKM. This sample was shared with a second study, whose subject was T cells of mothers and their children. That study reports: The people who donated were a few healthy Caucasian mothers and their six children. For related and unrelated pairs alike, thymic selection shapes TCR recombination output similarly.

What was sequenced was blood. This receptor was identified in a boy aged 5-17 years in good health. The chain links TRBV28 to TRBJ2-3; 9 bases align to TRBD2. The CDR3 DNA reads TGTGCCAGCAGCCGTAGCGGGGGAGGAGATACGCAGTATTTT. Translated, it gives CASSRSGGGDTQYF.